The rows below give T cell receptor beta chains drawn from one sample of a study of blood T cell repertoires in COVID-19. TCRdb's copy holds only in-frame clones and misses some; the assay was immunoSEQ multiplex PCR. The sample carries 250,000 to 350,000 clones, roughly 89% recorded once. Sequences were obtained from PBMCs or T cells enriched from blood (not recorded which). The source is a woman aged 18-29 years with acute COVID-19. CDR3s include the opening cysteine and the closing phenylalanine or tryptophan. Size tells how often a clone was seen (once, few, many) or the class of an expanded clone, and some rows leave it out.

clone size	V gene	J gene	CDR3 length	CDR3 protein
.	TRBV2	TRBJ1-5	15	CASSTGRTLNQPQHF
.	TRBV6-2/TRBV6-3	TRBJ2-7	19	CASSYKLGGPGLPTGEQYF
.	TRBV7-2	TRBJ1-1	14	CASSYQRGSAEAFF
.	TRBV1	TRBJ2-1	17	CTSSQGRPAGSYNEQFF
few	TRBV7-3	TRBJ2-3	16	CASSPRVGPSTDTQYF
.	TRBV10-3	TRBJ1-5	15	CAISGRDSSFEPQHF
.	TRBV25-1	TRBJ1-1	15	CASSDPTGGYTEAFF
.	TRBV19	TRBJ2-7	16	CASSNLAGVIGHEQYF
.	TRBV28	TRBJ2-2	14	CASSSGQYTGELFF
.	TRBV6-2/TRBV6-3	TRBJ2-7	14	CASSYYHSPFGQYF
once	TRBV5-1	TRBJ2-3	19	CASSGSGTSGRVETDTQYF
.	TRBV18	TRBJ1-2	15	CASSEGQGVVYGYTF
.	TRBV7-9	TRBJ1-4	14	CASSLGQGIEKLFF
.	TRBV5-1	TRBJ1-3	14	CASSLGSFGNTIYF
.	TRBV10-3	TRBJ1-1	14	CAISENRENTEAFF
few	TRBV28	TRBJ1-5	15	CASSFGQGRDQPQHF